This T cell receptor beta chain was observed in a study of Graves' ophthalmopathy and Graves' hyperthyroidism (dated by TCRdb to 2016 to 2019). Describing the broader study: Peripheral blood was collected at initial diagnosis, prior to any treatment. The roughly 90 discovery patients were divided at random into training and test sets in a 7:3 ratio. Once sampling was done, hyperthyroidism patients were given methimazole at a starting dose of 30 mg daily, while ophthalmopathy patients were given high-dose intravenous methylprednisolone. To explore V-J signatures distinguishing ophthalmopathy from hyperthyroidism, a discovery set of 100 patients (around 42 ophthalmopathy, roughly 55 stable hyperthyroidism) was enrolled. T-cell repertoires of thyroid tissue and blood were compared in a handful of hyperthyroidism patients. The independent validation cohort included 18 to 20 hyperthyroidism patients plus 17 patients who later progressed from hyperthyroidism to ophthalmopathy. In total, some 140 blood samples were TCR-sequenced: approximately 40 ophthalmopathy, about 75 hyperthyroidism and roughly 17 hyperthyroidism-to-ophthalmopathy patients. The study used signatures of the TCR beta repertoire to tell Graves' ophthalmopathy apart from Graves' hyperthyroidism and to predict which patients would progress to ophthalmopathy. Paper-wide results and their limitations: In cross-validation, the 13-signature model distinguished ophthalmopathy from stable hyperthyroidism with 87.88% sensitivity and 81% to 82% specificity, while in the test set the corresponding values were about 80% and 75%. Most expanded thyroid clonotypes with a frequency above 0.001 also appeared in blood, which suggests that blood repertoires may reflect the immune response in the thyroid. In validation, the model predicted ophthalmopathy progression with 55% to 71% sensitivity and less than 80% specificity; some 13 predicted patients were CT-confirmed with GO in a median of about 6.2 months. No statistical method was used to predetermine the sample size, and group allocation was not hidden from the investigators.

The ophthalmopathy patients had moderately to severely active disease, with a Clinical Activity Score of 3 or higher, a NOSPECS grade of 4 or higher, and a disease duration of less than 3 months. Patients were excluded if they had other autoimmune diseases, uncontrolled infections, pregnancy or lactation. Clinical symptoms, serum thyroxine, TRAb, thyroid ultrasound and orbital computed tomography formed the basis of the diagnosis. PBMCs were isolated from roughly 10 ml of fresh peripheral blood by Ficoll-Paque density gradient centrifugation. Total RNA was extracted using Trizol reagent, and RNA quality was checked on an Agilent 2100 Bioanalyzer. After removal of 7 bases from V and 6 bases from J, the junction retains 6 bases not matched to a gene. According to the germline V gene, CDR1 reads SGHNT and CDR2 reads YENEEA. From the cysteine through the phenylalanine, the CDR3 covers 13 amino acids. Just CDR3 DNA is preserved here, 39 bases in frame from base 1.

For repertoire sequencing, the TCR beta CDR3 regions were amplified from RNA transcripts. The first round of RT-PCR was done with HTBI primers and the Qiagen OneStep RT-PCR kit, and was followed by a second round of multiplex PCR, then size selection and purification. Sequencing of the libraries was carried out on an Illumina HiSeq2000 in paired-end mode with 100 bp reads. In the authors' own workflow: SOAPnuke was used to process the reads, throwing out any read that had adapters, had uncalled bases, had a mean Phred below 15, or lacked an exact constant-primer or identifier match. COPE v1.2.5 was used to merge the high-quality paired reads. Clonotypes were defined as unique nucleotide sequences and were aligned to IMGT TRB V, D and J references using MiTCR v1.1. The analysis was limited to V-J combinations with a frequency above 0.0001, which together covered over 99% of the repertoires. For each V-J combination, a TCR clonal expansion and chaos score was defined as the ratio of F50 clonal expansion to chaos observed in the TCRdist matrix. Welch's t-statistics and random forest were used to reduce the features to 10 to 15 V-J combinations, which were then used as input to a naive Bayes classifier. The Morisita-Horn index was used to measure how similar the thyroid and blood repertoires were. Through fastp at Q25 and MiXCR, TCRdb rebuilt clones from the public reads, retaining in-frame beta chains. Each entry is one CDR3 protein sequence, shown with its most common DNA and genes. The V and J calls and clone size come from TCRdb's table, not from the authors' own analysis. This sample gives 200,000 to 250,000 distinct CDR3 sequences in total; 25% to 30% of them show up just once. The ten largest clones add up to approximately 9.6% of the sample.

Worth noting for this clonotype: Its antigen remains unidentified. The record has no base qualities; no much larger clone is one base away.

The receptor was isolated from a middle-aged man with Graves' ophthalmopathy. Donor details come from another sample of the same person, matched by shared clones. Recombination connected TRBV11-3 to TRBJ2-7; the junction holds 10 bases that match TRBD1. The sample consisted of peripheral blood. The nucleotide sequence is TGTGCCAGCATGAAGGGACAGGGGAGCGAGCAGTACTTC. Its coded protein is CASMKGQGSEQYF.